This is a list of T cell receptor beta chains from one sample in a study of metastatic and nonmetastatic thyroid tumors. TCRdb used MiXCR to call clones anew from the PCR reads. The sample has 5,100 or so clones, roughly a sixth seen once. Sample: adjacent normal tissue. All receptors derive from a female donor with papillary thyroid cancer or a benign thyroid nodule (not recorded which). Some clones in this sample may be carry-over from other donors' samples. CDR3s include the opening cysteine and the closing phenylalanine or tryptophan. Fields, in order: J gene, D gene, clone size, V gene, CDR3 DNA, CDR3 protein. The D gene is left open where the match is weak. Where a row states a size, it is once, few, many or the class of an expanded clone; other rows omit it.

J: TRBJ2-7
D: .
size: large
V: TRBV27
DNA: TGTGCCAGCAGTTTCACAGTCCATTCCTACGAGCAGTACTTC
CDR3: CASSFTVHSYEQYF

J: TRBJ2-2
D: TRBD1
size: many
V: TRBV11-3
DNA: TGTGCCAGCAGCACAGGGGGCACCGGGGAGCTGTTTTTT
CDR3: CASSTGGTGELFF

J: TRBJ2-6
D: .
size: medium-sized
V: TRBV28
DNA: TGTGCCAGCAGTTTTTGGGACGGATCCTCTGGGGCCAACGTCCTGACTTTC
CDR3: CASSFWDGSSGANVLTF

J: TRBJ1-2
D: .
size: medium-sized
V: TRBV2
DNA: TGTGCCAGCAGTGAAAACCCATCGTTGGGCTACACCTTC
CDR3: CASSENPSLGYTF

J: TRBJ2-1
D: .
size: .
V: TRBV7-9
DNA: TGTGCCAGCAGCTTAAGCTCATGGGAGCAGTTCTTC
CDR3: CASSLSSWEQFF

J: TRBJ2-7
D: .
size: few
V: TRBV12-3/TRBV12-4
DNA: TGTGCCAGCAGTCACAGCTCCTACGAGCAGTACTTC
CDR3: CASSHSSYEQYF

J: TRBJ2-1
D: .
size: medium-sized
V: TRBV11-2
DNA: TGTGCCAGCAGCTTAGCCGAGGCGCGGGCGGATGAGCAGTTCTTC
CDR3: CASSLAEARADEQFF

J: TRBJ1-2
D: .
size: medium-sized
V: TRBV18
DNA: TGTGCCAGCTCACCGTCGGGAGCACCCTATGGCTACACCTTC
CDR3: CASSPSGAPYGYTF

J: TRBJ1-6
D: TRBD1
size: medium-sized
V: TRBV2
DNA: TGTGCCAGCAGCGAGACAGGGCTTTATAATTCACCCCTCCACTTT
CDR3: CASSETGLYNSPLHF

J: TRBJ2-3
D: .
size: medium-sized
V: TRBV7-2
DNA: TGTGCCAGCAGCTCGGCCGGCCCACGCACGCAGTATTTT
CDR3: CASSSAGPRTQYF

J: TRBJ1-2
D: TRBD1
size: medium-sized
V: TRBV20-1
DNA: TGCAGTGCTAGCGTACCGACAGGGGGTAACTATGGCTACACCTTC
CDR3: CSASVPTGGNYGYTF

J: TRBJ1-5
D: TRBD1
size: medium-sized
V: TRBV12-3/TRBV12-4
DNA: TGTGCCAGCAGTTTTGGGACAGGGGCTAGCAATCAGCCCCAGCATTTT
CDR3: CASSFGTGASNQPQHF

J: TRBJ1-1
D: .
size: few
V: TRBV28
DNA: TGTGCCAGCAGTAGGCTCGGTGAAGCTTTCTTT
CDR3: CASSRLGEAFF

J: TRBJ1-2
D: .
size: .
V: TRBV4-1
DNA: TGCGCCAGCAGCCAAGATGCGGGGGGGGGATCCGATGGCTACACCTTC
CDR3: CASSQDAGGGSDGYTF

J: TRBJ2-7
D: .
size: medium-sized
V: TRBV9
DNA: TGTGCCAGCAGCGCCGGGGTCGAGCAGTACTTC
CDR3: CASSAGVEQYF

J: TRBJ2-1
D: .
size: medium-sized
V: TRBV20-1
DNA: TGCAGTGCTCCGTACCGGGACATTAGCTCCTACAATGAGCAGTTCTTC
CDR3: CSAPYRDISSYNEQFF

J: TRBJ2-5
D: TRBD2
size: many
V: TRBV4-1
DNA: TGCGCCAGCAGCCAAGACGACGGGGGGAAAGGAGAAGAGACCCAGTACTTC
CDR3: CASSQDDGGKGEETQYF

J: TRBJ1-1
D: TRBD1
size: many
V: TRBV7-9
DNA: TGTGCCAGCAGCCGCGACAGGGCTGAAGCTTCCTTT
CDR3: CASSRDRAEASF

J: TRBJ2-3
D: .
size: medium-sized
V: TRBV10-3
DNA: TGTGCCATCAGTGAGTCGCAACATGGGACTAGCACAGATACGCAGTATTTT
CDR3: CAISESQHGTSTDTQYF

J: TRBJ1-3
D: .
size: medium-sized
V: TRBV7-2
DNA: TGTGCCAGCAGTTCCAGTCGGGCTGGAAACACCATATATTTT
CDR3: CASSSSRAGNTIYF

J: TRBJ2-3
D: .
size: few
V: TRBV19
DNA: TGTGCCAGTAGTATAGTAGGTTATACGCAGTATTTT
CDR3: CASSIVGYTQYF

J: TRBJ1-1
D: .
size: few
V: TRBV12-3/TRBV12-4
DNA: TGTGCCAGCAGTTTGAAGGGTGGAGGGGGTGAAGCTTTCTTT
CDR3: CASSLKGGGGEAFF

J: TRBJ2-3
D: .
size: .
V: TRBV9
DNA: TGTGCCAGCAGCGTAGGAGGTGGGGATACGGAGTATTTC
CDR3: CASSVGGGDTEYF

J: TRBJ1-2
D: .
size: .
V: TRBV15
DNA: TGTGCCACCAGCAGAGGCCCCGTGGCATATGGCTACACCTTC
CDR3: CATSRGPVAYGYTF

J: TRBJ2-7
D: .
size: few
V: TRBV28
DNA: TGTGCCAGCAGTTTATCCAGTCTCTTCTACGAGCAGTACTTC
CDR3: CASSLSSLFYEQYF

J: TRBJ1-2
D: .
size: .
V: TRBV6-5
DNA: TGTGCCAGCAGTTACTCTCAGACAGGAAACTATGGCTACACCTTC
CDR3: CASSYSQTGNYGYTF

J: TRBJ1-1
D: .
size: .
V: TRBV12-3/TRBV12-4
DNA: TGTGCCAGCAGTTATGGACAGTTGAGCACTGAAGCTTTCTTT
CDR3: CASSYGQLSTEAFF

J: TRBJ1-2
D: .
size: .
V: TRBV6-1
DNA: TGTGCCAGCAGTGAAGCGCGGTATGGCTACACCTTC
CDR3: CASSEARYGYTF

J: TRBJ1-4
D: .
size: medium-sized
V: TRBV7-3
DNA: TGTGCCAGCAGCAACCTAGGAAGACTGTTTTTT
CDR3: CASSNLGRLFF

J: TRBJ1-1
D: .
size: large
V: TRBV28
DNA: TGTGCCAGCAGTCCCTGGGTCGATAACACTGAAGCTTTCTTT
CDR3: CASSPWVDNTEAFF

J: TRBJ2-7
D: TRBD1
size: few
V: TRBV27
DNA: TGTGCCAGCAGTTTCAGGGGGCTGATCTCCTACGAGCAGTACTTC
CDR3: CASSFRGLISYEQYF

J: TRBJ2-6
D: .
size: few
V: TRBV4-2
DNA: TGTGCCAGCAGCCAAGATCCCTCTGGGGCCAACGTCCTGACTTTC
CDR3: CASSQDPSGANVLTF

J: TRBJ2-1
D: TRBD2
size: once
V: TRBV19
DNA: TGTGCCAGTAGTCCGCCCGGGGGGTATAGATCTTACAATGAGCAGTTCTTC
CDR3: CASSPPGGYRSYNEQFF

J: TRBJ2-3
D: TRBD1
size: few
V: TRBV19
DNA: TGTGCCAGTACTCCCGGACAGGGGTATCAAGTTAGGCAGTATTTT
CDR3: CASTPGQGYQVRQYF

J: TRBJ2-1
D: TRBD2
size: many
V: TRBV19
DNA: TGTGCCAGTGGGGGGGGACTAGCGGAGTTGGGGAATGAGCAGTTCTTC
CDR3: CASGGGLAELGNEQFF

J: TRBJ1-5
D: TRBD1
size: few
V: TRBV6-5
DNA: TGTGCCAGCAGTTGGACAGGGAGAGGGAGCAATCAGCCCCAGCATTTT
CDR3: CASSWTGRGSNQPQHF

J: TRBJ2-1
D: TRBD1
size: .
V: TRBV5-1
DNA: TGCGCCAGCATGGGACAGTTAGAACAGGGTGAGCAGTTCTTC
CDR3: CASMGQLEQGEQFF

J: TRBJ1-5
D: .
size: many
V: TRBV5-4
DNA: TGTGCCAGCAGCTTTTTAGCGTTCAATCAGCCCCAGCATTTT
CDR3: CASSFLAFNQPQHF

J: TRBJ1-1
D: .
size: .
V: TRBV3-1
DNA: TGTGCCAGTATCCCGGGATCGAACACTGAAGCTTTCTTT
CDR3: CASIPGSNTEAFF

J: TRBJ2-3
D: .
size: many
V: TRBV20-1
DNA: TGCAGTGCCCCCACTGGCGGGACAGATACGCAGTATTTT
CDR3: CSAPTGGTDTQYF

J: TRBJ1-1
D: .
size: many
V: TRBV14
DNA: TGTGCCAGCAGCCAAGGAATTGGCACTGAAGCTTTCTTT
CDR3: CASSQGIGTEAFF

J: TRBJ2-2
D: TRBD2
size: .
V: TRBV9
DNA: TGTGCCAGCAGCGTGGGGGTGCGGGGGACCGGGGAGCTGTTTTTT
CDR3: CASSVGVRGTGELFF

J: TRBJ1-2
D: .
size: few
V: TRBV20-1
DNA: TGCAGTGCCCCGGGGACTCTAGCTAACTATGGCTACACCTTC
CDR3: CSAPGTLANYGYTF

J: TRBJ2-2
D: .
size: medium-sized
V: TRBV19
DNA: TGTGCCAGTAGTATTTCGGACCGCAGGGGTGACACCGGGGAGCTGTTTTTT
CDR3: CASSISDRRGDTGELFF

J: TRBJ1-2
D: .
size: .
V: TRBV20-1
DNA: TGCAGTGCTAGGAACGATCTAGGCTATGTCTACACCTTC
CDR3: CSARNDLGYVYTF

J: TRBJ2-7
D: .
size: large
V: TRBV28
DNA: TGTGCCAGCAGTTTATTCCCTGGACGGGAGTCCTACGAGCAGTACTTC
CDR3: CASSLFPGRESYEQYF

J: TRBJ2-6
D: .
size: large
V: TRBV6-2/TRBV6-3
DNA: TGTGCCAGCGCCCCACGTAGATCTGGGGCCAACGTCCTGACTTTC
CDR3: CASAPRRSGANVLTF

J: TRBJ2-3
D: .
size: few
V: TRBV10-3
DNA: TGTGCCATCAGTGAGTCGGTGGCAGGGGTGGCAGATACGCAGTATTTT
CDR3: CAISESVAGVADTQYF

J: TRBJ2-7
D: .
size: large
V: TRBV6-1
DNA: TGTGCCAGCAAGTTAAACATCTCCCCCTCCTACGAGCAGTACTTC
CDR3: CASKLNISPSYEQYF